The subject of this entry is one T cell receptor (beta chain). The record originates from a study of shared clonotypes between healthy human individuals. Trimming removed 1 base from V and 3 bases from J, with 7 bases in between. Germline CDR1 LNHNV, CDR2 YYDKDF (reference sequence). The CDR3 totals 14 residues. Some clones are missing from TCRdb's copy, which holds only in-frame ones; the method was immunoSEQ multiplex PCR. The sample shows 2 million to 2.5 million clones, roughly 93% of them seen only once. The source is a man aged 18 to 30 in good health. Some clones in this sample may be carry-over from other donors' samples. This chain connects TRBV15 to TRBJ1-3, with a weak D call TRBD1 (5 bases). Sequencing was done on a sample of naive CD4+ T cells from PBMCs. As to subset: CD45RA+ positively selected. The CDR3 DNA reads TGTGCCACCAGCAGAGCTGGGGGTGGAAACACCATATATTTT. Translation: CATSRAGGGNTIYF.